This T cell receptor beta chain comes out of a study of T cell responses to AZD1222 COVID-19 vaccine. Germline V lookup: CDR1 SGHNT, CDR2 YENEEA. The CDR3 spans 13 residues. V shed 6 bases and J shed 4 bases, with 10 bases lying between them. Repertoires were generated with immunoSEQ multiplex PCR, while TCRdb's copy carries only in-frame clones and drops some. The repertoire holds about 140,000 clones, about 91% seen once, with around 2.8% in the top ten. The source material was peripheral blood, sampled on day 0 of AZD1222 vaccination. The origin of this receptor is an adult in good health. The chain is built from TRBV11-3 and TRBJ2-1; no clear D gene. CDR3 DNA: TGTGCCAGCAGAGAACGCGCATACAATGAGCAGTTCTTC. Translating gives CASRERAYNEQFF. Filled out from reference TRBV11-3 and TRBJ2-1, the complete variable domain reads EAGVVQSPRYKIIEKKQPVAFWCNPISGHNTLYWYLQNLGQGPELLIRYENEEAVDDSQLPKDRFSAERLKGVDSTLKIQPAELGDSAVYLCASRERAYNEQFFGPGTRLTVL.